This T cell receptor beta chain was recovered during a study of OX40 agonist ivuxolimab in advanced cancers. General observations from the study: With doses of 0.1-3.0 mg/kg, partial responders showed among the lowest clonal expansion. Some nonresponders also had low normalized T-cell clonal expansion. There was clonal expansion of CD4+ and CD8+ blood T cells by week 6 at 0.1 to 3.0 mg/kg.

Data came from immunoSEQ multiplex PCR; TCRdb stores just in-frame clones and leaves some out. The data show 70,000 or so clones, around four fifths seen once. Points on this clone: The target antigen is unknown.

Enrollment shut out patients with autoimmune disease history or systemic immunosuppression. The sequence was obtained from an adult with an advanced solid tumor such as melanoma, head and neck, liver or kidney cancer. The sample consisted of CD4+ or CD8+ T cells sorted from blood, taken in a trial of the OX40 agonist ivuxolimab.

The CDR3 sequence is CASSFGRGSYNEQFF. DNA for the CDR3: TGTGCCAGCAGTTTCGGCAGGGGGTCCTACAATGAGCAGTTCTTC. The V and J genes are TRBV27 and TRBJ2-1; 7 bases are a match to TRBD1. CDR1 is MNHEY and CDR2 is SMNVEV in the germline V gene (reference sequence). Trimming removed 3 bases from V and 1 base from J; junction bases left unmatched: 3. The CDR3 sequence is 15 residues long.